The clone carrying this TCR beta chain was observed a few times. This entry is derived from a study of patients and donors after allogeneic stem cell transplantation. TCRdb re-called the RT-PCR reads with MiXCR, one entry per CDR3 protein. This table holds 920,000 or so distinct CDR3 sequences, around 17% found once. The ends lost 4 bases at V and 3 bases at J; junction bases unmatched: 10. The CDR3 is 17 residues long. Germline V gene data show CDR1 as ENHRY and CDR2 as SYGVKD. The sample was blood, either unsorted or a sorted T cell fraction (not recorded which). The receptor was isolated from a human donor who was either an allogeneic HSCT recipient or a stem cell or donor lymphocyte infusion donor (not recorded which). It is not recorded whose cells these are; they may come from a transplant donor. V usage is TRBV10-3 and J usage is TRBJ2-7, with 12 bases identical to TRBD2. The CDR3 here is CAISGRLAGAVVYEQYF. For the CDR3, the DNA is TGTGCCATCAGTGGGCGACTAGCGGGAGCTGTTGTCTACGAGCAGTACTTC.